The 26 T cell receptor beta chains reported below all come from one sample, sequenced in a study of T cell responses to AZD1222 COVID-19 vaccine. Using immunoSEQ multiplex PCR, the repertoire was profiled, and TCRdb retains in-frame clones only, with some absent. This sample has some 79,000 clones, with 80% found just once. Source: peripheral blood, taken 28 days after the second AZD1222 dose. The receptors were sampled from an adult who received the AZD1222 COVID-19 vaccine.

V and J are TRBV24-1 and TRBJ2-1; D perhaps matches TRBD1 (6 bases). The V end was cut by 0 bases, the J end by 8 bases, with 13 bases between. The CDR3 contains 15 residues. CDR1 and CDR2 (germline): KGHDR, SFDVKD. The CDR3 sequence: CATSDLGRGGHEQFF. DNA for the CDR3: TGTGCCACCAGTGATTTGGGCAGGGGCGGTCATGAGCAGTTCTTC.

In the case of this clone: This sample includes further DNA sequences coding for the same CDR3. The chain is built from TRBV7-8 and TRBJ2-5, with 15 bases identical to TRBD2. CDR3 size: 16 residues. The germline V gene has CDR1 SGHVS and CDR2 FQNEAQ. J lost 5 bases, V lost 5 bases, and 6 bases had no gene match. This CDR3 is CASSRGLAGGRETQYF. The CDR3 DNA follows: TGTGCCAGCAGCCGAGGACTAGCGGGGGGGCGGGAGACCCAGTACTTC.

The rearrangement uses TRBV6-2 or TRBV6-3 and TRBJ2-1, with 10 nucleotides matching TRBD2. Germline V gives CDR1 MNHEY, CDR2 SVGEGT. This CDR3 spans 15 amino acids. The ends lost 4 bases at V and 7 bases at J; junction bases unmatched: 7. In DNA form, the CDR3 reads TGTGCCAGCAGTTCCGGGACTAGCGCGAGGAATGAGCAGTTCTTC. Residues: CASSSGTSARNEQFF.

The chain recombines TRBV6-1 with TRBJ1-4; D gene uncertain. This CDR3 has 16 residues. Per germline, CDR1 MNHNS and CDR2 SASEGT. V lost 3 bases to trimming and J lost 7 bases, with 18 bases between them. The DNA for the CDR3 is TGTGCCAGCAGTGACCCATCTGGAAGTCGGCGTGAAAAACTGTTTTTT. Translating it yields CASSDPSGSRREKLFF.

The rearrangement joins TRBV11-2 to TRBJ1-4; D gene uncertain. This CDR3 contains 14 residues. Germline V lookup: CDR1 SGHAT, CDR2 FQNNGV. Between the trimmed V and J ends, which lost 1 base and 4 bases, there was a span of 7 bases. The DNA for the CDR3 is TGTGCCAGCAGCTTAGGGGTACTTAATGAAAAACTGTTTTTT. The encoded protein is CASSLGVLNEKLFF.

This chain links TRBV5-1 with TRBJ1-2; D ambiguous. V was pared by 2 bases and J by 0 bases, with 8 bases between. Per the germline V gene, CDR1 is SGHRS and CDR2 is YFSETQ. This CDR3 region has 14 residues. CDR3 DNA sequence: TGCGCCAGCAGCTTCCAGGCTGCTAACTATGGCTACACCTTC. The encoded protein is CASSFQAANYGYTF.

V and J are TRBV29-1 and TRBJ1-2; D uncertain. This CDR3 is built from 16 residues. The V gene lost 7 bases and the J gene lost 0 bases, with 21 bases spanning the gap. Germline values: CDR1 SQVTM, CDR2 ANQGSEA. CDR3 amino acids: CSAHSGQTRPNYGYTF. The CDR3 DNA sequence: TGCAGCGCCCATTCTGGGCAGACCCGCCCTAACTATGGCTACACCTTC. Full variable domain (remainder filled in from reference TRBV29-1 and TRBJ1-2): SAVISQKPSRDICQRGTSLTIQCQVDSQVTMMFWYRQQPGQSLTLIATANQGSEATYESGFVIDKFPISRPNLTFSTLTVSNMSPEDSSIYLCSAHSGQTRPNYGYTFGSGTRLTVV.

The chain carries TRBV10-3 and TRBJ2-1, with 11 bases fitting TRBD2. Looked up from germline, CDR1 is ENHRY and CDR2 is SYGVKD. Trimming removed 3 bases from V and 7 bases from J; junction bases left unmatched: 17. The CDR3 runs to 19 residues. The CDR3 nucleotides are TGTGCCATCAGTGACCCGACCCCCTATAATAGCGGGGGGGCTAATGAGCAGTTCTTC. Protein product: CAISDPTPYNSGGANEQFF.

This sequence joins TRBV19 and TRBJ1-6; D might be TRBD1 (5 bases). Germline V gene sequence: CDR1 LNHDA, CDR2 SQIVND (reference sequence). Trimming removed 4 bases from V and 9 bases from J, with 16 bases in between. CDR3 size: 15 residues. The CDR3 region is CASSTSGGTGSPLHF. The CDR3 DNA reads TGTGCCAGTAGTACATCTGGGGGGACGGGTTCACCCCTCCACTTT.

V is TRBV7-9 and J is TRBJ2-1, with D hard to call. Between the trimmed V and J ends, which lost 5 bases and 10 bases, there was a span of 12 bases. The CDR3 sequence is 12 residues long. Germline V lookup: CDR1 SEHNR, CDR2 FQNEAQ (reference sequence). As DNA, the CDR3 is TGTGCCAGCAGCGTTAGCCAGACAGAGCAGTTCTTC. Encoded protein: CASSVSQTEQFF.

This clone was seen once. The chain couples TRBV4-2 to TRBJ2-3, with 9 bases matching TRBD2. CDR1 is LGHNA, CDR2 YNFKEQ, per germline. The CDR3 consists of 15 residues. After removal of 4 bases from V and 2 bases from J, the junction contained 4 bases not matched to a gene. The CDR3 spells CASSPTSGITDTQYF. The CDR3 region has the DNA TGTGCCAGCAGCCCGACTAGCGGTATCACAGATACGCAGTATTTT.

This sequence joins TRBV27 and TRBJ2-2; 9 nucleotides match TRBD2. The germline CDR1 and CDR2 sequences are MNHEY and SMNVEV (reference sequence). This CDR3 region has 14 residues. Losses at the gene ends were 4 bases for V and 10 bases for J; bases not matched to a gene: 7. CDR3 sequence: CASSSIAGDEELFF. The DNA of the CDR3 is TGTGCCAGCAGTTCAATAGCGGGAGATGAGGAGCTGTTTTTT.

The chain joins TRBV15 to TRBJ1-5, with unresolved D. Germline assignment: CDR1 LNHNV and CDR2 YYDKDF (reference sequence). CDR3 size: 16 residues. V lost 4 bases, J lost 5 bases, and 18 bases lay in between. The CDR3, as DNA: TGTGCCACCAGCATAGGGTTGGGGTTTGGCGATCAGCCCCAGCATTTT. This gives the protein CATSIGLGFGDQPQHF. Looking up the rest from reference TRBV15 and TRBJ1-5 gives the full variable domain: DAMVIQNPRYQVTQFGKPVTLSCSQTLNHNVMYWYQQKSSQAPKLLFHYYDKDFNNEADTPDNFQSRRPNTSFCFLDIRSPGLGDTAMYLCATSIGLGFGDQPQHFGDGTRLSIL.

This rearrangement joins TRBV7-8 to TRBJ2-7, with TRBD1 as a possible D gene (5 bases). CDR3 length: 13 residues. Trimming cost V 5 bases and J 6 bases, with 14 bases left between them. The V gene's germline CDR1 is SGHVS and CDR2 FQNEAQ. CDR3 DNA sequence: TGTGCCAGCAGCACTCAGGGCGTAGGCGAGCAGTACTTC. Protein: CASSTQGVGEQYF. Drawing the rest from reference TRBV7-8 and TRBJ2-7, the complete variable domain is GAGVSQSPRYKVAKRGQDVALRCDPISGHVSLFWYQQALGQGPEFLTYFQNEAQLDKSGLPSDRFFAERPEGSVSTLKIQRTQQEDSAVYLCASSTQGVGEQYFGPGTRLTVT.

The chain is built from TRBV15 and TRBJ1-3, with TRBD1 matching over 8 bases. Germline V lookup: CDR1 LNHNV, CDR2 YYDKDF (reference sequence). This CDR3 contains 14 residues. Trimming cost V 3 bases and J 2 bases; bases outside gene matches: 0. The CDR3 region has the DNA TGTGCCACCAGCAGGGACAGGGCTGGAAACACCATATATTTT. This sequence encodes CATSRDRAGNTIYF.

This sequence joins TRBV7-6 and TRBJ2-1; tentatively, D is TRBD2 (5 bases). V lost 5 bases to trimming and J lost 7 bases, with 18 bases between them. Germline V gene sequence: CDR1 SGHVS, CDR2 FNYEAQ. The CDR3 is made up of 15 amino acids. CDR3 region: CASSRLTNTRNEQFF. The CDR3 DNA sequence: TGTGCCAGCAGCCGACTAACTAATACTAGGAATGAGCAGTTCTTC.

The chain has TRBV7-9 and TRBJ1-5; TRBD1 might be the D (6 bases). CDR1 is SEHNR, CDR2 FQNEAQ, per germline (reference sequence). The CDR3 has 15 amino acids. V was trimmed by 5 bases and J by 3 bases, leaving 14 bases between them. CDR3 DNA sequence: TGTGCCAGCAGCCGTGGCGGGGGGCTCAATCAGCCCCAGCATTTT. The encoded protein is CASSRGGGLNQPQHF.

The CDR3 is CATSDLRQGRAGELFF. DNA of the CDR3: TGTGCCACCAGTGATTTGCGTCAGGGGAGGGCCGGGGAGCTGTTTTTT. V gene TRBV24-1 combines with J gene TRBJ2-2, with D tentatively TRBD2 (7 bases). CDR1 and CDR2 (germline): KGHDR, SFDVKD. The CDR3 totals 16 residues. V lost 0 bases and J lost 6, with 13 bases in between.

This clone was recorded a few times. This chain connects TRBV5-8 to TRBJ1-6; D gene ambiguous. The CDR3 extends over 17 amino acids. V was clipped by 1 base and J by 0 bases, with 11 bases between them. CDR1 is SGHTS and CDR2 is YDEGEE in the germline V gene. The CDR3 DNA reads TGTGCCAGCAGCTTGCCGGGGATTAGCTCCTATAATTCACCCCTCCACTTT. Translated: CASSLPGISSYNSPLHF.

The rearrangement uses TRBV6-5 and TRBJ2-7, with 8 bases identical to TRBD1. Germline assignment: CDR1 MNHEY and CDR2 SVGAGI. The CDR3 loop spans 13 amino acids. The J segment lost 7 bases and the V segment lost 7 bases, leaving 9 bases of the junction unmatched. CDR3 bases: TGTGCCAGCATGGGGCAGGGGGCGTGGGAGCAGTACTTC. Amino acids: CASMGQGAWEQYF.

The chain joins TRBV28 to TRBJ2-2; D is ambiguous. CDR3 length equals 13 residues. V lost 5 bases, J lost 5 bases, and 9 bases lay in between. Germline CDR1 reads MDHEN; CDR2 reads SYDVKM. Here the CDR3 DNA reads TGTGCCAGCAGTCCACGGGCTACCGGGGAGCTGTTTTTT. Translated, it gives CASSPRATGELFF.

The chain couples TRBV11-2 to TRBJ2-2; 7 bases map to TRBD2. This CDR3 has 15 residues. Germline CDR1 SGHAT, CDR2 FQNNGV. The trim removed 3 bases at V and 2 bases at J, leaving 3 bases unmatched. The DNA for the CDR3 is TGTGCCAGCAGCTTGGCAGCGGGAAACACCGGGGAGCTGTTTTTT. Translation gives CASSLAAGNTGELFF. Full variable domain (outside the CDR3, taken from reference TRBV11-2 and TRBJ2-2): EAGVAQSPRYKIIEKRQSVAFWCNPISGHATLYWYQQILGQGPKLLIQFQNNGVVDDSQLPKDRFSAERLKGVDSTLKIQPAKLEDSAVYLCASSLAAGNTGELFFGEGSRLTVL.

The chain combines TRBV24-1 with TRBJ1-5, with 7 bases matching TRBD1. This CDR3 contains 19 residues. The ends lost 3 bases at V and 0 bases at J; junction bases unmatched: 13. Germline-derived CDR1 and CDR2 are KGHDR and SFDVKD. Here the CDR3 reads CATSDNPPGGLNSNQPQHF. CDR3 in DNA: TGTGCCACCAGTGATAACCCGCCAGGGGGTTTAAATAGCAATCAGCCCCAGCATTTT.

The CDR3 here is CASRPGGGESDGYTF. As DNA, the CDR3 is TGTGCCAGCAGACCCGGGGGGGGCGAGAGCGATGGCTACACCTTC. The J gene is TRBJ1-2, the V gene TRBV28; TRBD1 is a possible D gene (6 bases). The CDR3 spans 15 residues. The V end was cut by 6 bases, the J end by 6 bases, with 20 bases between. Germline-derived CDR1 and CDR2 are MDHEN and SYDVKM.

The chain carries TRBV4-3 and TRBJ2-2; 8 positions agree with TRBD2. The J segment lost 1 base and the V segment lost 4 bases, leaving 5 bases of the junction unmatched. The germline V gene encodes CDR1 LGHNA and CDR2 YSLEER. The CDR3 runs 16 residues. The CDR3 sequence: CASSPQLAVNTGELFF. The CDR3 coding sequence is TGCGCCAGCAGCCCGCAACTAGCGGTGAACACCGGGGAGCTGTTTTTT.

This chain uses TRBV2 with TRBJ2-5, with TRBD1 matching over 8 bases. This CDR3 is built from 15 residues. The germline V gene has CDR1 SNHLY and CDR2 FYNNEI. V was pared by 3 bases and J by 1 base, with 4 bases of the junction left unmatched. The CDR3 region is CASSETGAPQETQYF. The CDR3 DNA follows: TGTGCCAGCAGTGAGACAGGGGCCCCCCAAGAGACCCAGTACTTC.